This TCR beta chain is drawn from a study of shared clonotypes between healthy human individuals. About the study: Researchers assigned three CD4 naive, three CD4 memory, two CD8 naive and one CD8 memory plate to each donor.

The length of the CDR3 is 13 residues. Per germline, CDR1 SSHAT and CDR2 FNYEAQ (reference sequence). Trimming removed 5 bases from V and 8 bases from J; junction bases left unmatched: 5. Several immunoSEQ plates held equal portions of the genomic DNA taken from each subset. Using immunoSEQ multiplex PCR, the repertoire was profiled, and TCRdb retains in-frame clones only, with some absent. The sample holds roughly 700,000 clones, less than 95% seen once. Sequencing input: memory CD8+ T cells from PBMCs. The subset here: CD45RO+ cells pooled with CCR7-negative TemRA cells. The chain uses TRBV7-7 and TRBJ2-1, with TRBD2 matching 8 bases. The TCR originated in a man aged 18 to 29 in good health. Some clones in this sample may be carry-over from other donors' samples. CDR3 DNA: TGTGCCAGCAGCCTAGGGACTAGGGATGAGCAGTTCTTC. The encoded protein is CASSLGTRDEQFF.